This T cell receptor (beta chain) was documented in a study of T cells in Graves' hyperthyroidism and ophthalmopathy. What was amplified from RNA transcripts were TCR beta CDR3 regions. TCR CDR3 underwent first-round RT-PCR with the HTBI primer set. TCRdb fed the multiplex PCR reads into MiXCR, producing one record per CDR3 protein. Of hundreds of thousands of distinct CDR3 sequences detected, about 19% appear once; the ten largest clones hold over 15%. The blood sample was taken at first hyperthyroidism diagnosis, before any ophthalmopathy symptoms. The germline CDR1 and CDR2 sequences are MNHNS and SASEGT. The CDR3 contains 12 residues. V gave up 8 bases and J gave up 4 bases, with 11 bases separating them. The sample holds many counts of this clonotype. Its matching antigen is unknown. Points from the study as a whole: Most clonotypes expanded in thyroid above 0.001 were likewise present in blood.

Sequencing input: blood. This rearrangement joins TRBV6-1 to TRBJ1-2; D is undetermined. This receptor was identified in a woman between 45 and 60 years old with Graves' hyperthyroidism that later progressed to Graves' ophthalmopathy. CDR3 sequence reads: CASVDMIYGYTF. The CDR3 DNA follows: TGTGCCAGCGTCGACATGATCTATGGCTACACCTTC.